A selection of T cell receptor beta chains follows, all from one sample in a study of response to subunit inactivated influenza vaccine. TCRdb re-called the RT-PCR reads with MiXCR, one entry per CDR3 protein. The sample includes roughly 500,000 distinct CDR3 sequences, roughly 25% of them seen just once. Sequences were derived from CD4+ T cells sorted from PBMCs, sampled 5 days after vaccination. These receptors all come from a man over 45 who received an inactivated influenza vaccine. Both conserved end residues are part of each CDR3. The D gene is left open where the match is weak. Expanded clones are given a class, and other clones once, few, many or no size at all.

j_call,v_call,clone_size,d_call,cdr3_aa,cdr3_nt
TRBJ2-3,TRBV10-3,NA,TRBD2,CAISESLAGSGADTQYF,TGTGCCATCAGTGAGTCCCTAGCGGGAAGTGGGGCAGATACGCAGTATTTT
TRBJ1-5,TRBV14,NA,NA,CASIQPGPEGQPQHF,TGTGCCAGCATACAACCGGGACCCGAAGGGCAGCCCCAGCATTTT
TRBJ2-1,TRBV29-1,few,NA,CSVQESNEQFF,TGCAGCGTACAGGAGAGCAATGAGCAGTTCTTC
TRBJ1-4,TRBV6-5,NA,NA,CASSYSSYLREKLFF,TGTGCCAGCAGTTACTCCAGTTACCTGAGGGAAAAACTGTTTTTT
TRBJ1-1,TRBV9,NA,NA,CASTAGVDTEAFF,TGTGCCAGCACCGCAGGGGTGGACACTGAAGCTTTCTTT
TRBJ2-5,TRBV11-2,NA,NA,CASSLVDTLFQETQYF,TGTGCCAGCAGCTTAGTTGACACATTATTCCAAGAGACCCAGTACTTC
TRBJ1-1,TRBV7-9,once,TRBD1,CASSPFGQGTEAFF,TGTGCCAGCAGCCCCTTCGGACAGGGCACTGAAGCTTTCTTT
TRBJ2-3,TRBV12-3/TRBV12-4,NA,NA,CASRRGRLTQYF,TGTGCCAGCCGGAGGGGGCGACTTACGCAGTATTTT
TRBJ1-1,TRBV2,few,TRBD1,CASNDRDTEAFF,TGTGCCAGCAACGACAGGGACACTGAAGCTTTCTTT
TRBJ1-1,TRBV20-1,NA,NA,CSARERGGNTEAFF,TGCAGTGCTAGAGAAAGGGGGGGGAACACTGAAGCTTTCTTT
TRBJ1-6,TRBV25-1,few,TRBD1,CASRRDRASSPLHF,TGTGCCAGCAGGAGGGACAGGGCGAGTTCACCCCTCCACTTT
TRBJ1-4,TRBV12-3/TRBV12-4,NA,NA,CASRPGIPNEKLFF,TGTGCCAGCAGGCCCGGGATCCCCAATGAAAAACTGTTTTTT
TRBJ2-7,TRBV4-2,few,NA,CASSHPGEHEQYF,TGTGCCAGCAGCCATCCAGGGGAGCACGAGCAGTACTTC
TRBJ2-5,TRBV7-2,few,TRBD1,CASSLKTTGGRETQYF,TGTGCCAGCAGCTTAAAGACGACAGGGGGTAGGGAGACCCAGTACTTC
TRBJ2-3,TRBV12-3/TRBV12-4,NA,TRBD1,CASRSDRVRGTQYF,TGTGCCAGCAGGTCAGACAGGGTTCGAGGTACGCAGTATTTT
TRBJ2-2,TRBV11-2,once,NA,CASSSRLAGELFF,TGTGCCAGCAGCTCCCGACTAGCCGGGGAGCTGTTTTTT
TRBJ1-1,TRBV7-8,once,TRBD1,CASSFGSTGVNTEAFF,TGTGCCAGCAGTTTCGGGTCAACAGGGGTGAACACTGAAGCTTTCTTT
TRBJ1-1,TRBV20-1,NA,NA,CRGASGRHTEAFF,TGCAGGGGGGCTAGCGGCCGCCATACTGAAGCTTTCTTT
TRBJ2-1,TRBV27,NA,TRBD2,CASSSTGLVESNEQFF,TGTGCCAGCAGTTCTACCGGACTAGTTGAATCCAATGAGCAGTTCTTC
TRBJ2-5,TRBV20-1,few,NA,CSASRGIGGETQYF,TGCAGTGCCAGCCGCGGGATAGGCGGAGAGACCCAGTACTTC
TRBJ1-4,TRBV6-5,few,NA,CASSYFGRGKEKLFF,TGTGCCAGCAGTTACTTCGGCAGGGGCAAGGAAAAACTGTTTTTT
TRBJ2-5,TRBV7-3,few,NA,CASSWTRGETQYF,TGTGCCAGCAGCTGGACTAGGGGGGAGACCCAGTACTTC
TRBJ1-2,TRBV12-3/TRBV12-4,once,TRBD1,CASSRQGYNYGYTF,TGTGCCAGCAGTAGACAGGGCTATAACTATGGCTACACCTTC
TRBJ2-1,TRBV6-1,NA,TRBD2,CASRAPGGSGNEQFF,TGTGCCAGCCGCGCGCCCGGGGGGTCGGGCAATGAGCAGTTCTTC